The 19 T cell receptor beta chains below were found in one sample sequenced in a study of cytomegalovirus exposure and HLA in healthy donors (dated by TCRdb to 2016 to 2017). Library prep was done by the immunoSEQ multiplex PCR assay. For the multiplex PCR, a mixture combining 60 forward primers for TCR Vbeta segments and 13 reverse primers for TCR Jbeta segments was used. TCRdb holds this immuneACCESS table with in-frame rearrangements only. Some clones are missing; in checked studies, unresolved V genes explain under half, and the rest has no known cause. The sample table shows some 150,000 clones, and approximately 79% are seen once. Approximately 4.3% of the sample is held by the ten biggest clonotypes. Input material: PBMCs. The receptors here all came from a man aged 18 to 35 in good health and CMV-seropositive.

The chain uses TRBV2 and TRBJ1-6; 9 bases line up with TRBD1. Unmatched junction bases numbered 4, after V lost 3 bases and J lost 7 bases. Germline CDR1 is SNHLY and CDR2 is FYNNEI. This CDR3 has 15 residues. The CDR3 reads CASSEGQGGNSPLHF. The CDR3 nucleotides read TGTGCCAGCAGTGAGGGACAGGGTGGAAATTCACCCCTCCACTTT.

The CDR3 region is CASSQGAGNQPQHF. The CDR3 region has the DNA TGTGCCAGCAGCCAGGGAGCGGGGAATCAGCCCCAGCATTTT. The chain links TRBV16 to TRBJ1-5; unclear D gene. The CDR3 spans 14 residues. V was clipped by 3 bases and J by 4 bases, with 10 bases between them. Germline lookup yields CDR1 KGHSY and CDR2 FQNENV.

The chain joins TRBV27 to TRBJ2-7; 10 nucleotides agree with TRBD1. V shed 6 bases, J shed 4 bases, and the junction held 12 bases outside the gene matches. The CDR3 extends over 16 amino acids. Germline V gives CDR1 MNHEY, CDR2 SMNVEV (reference sequence). CDR3 bases: TGTGCCAGCAGCCTCAGGGGGACAGGGGCTCTATACGAGCAGTACTTC. It yields the protein CASSLRGTGALYEQYF.

V is TRBV6-1 and J is TRBJ2-7; D remains ambiguous. The CDR3 length is 15 residues. Germline V gene data show CDR1 as MNHNS and CDR2 as SASEGT. Trimming took off 8 bases at V and 0 bases at J, with 17 bases between the two ends. The CDR3 loop reads CASGPLQSNSYEQYF. The CDR3 coding sequence is TGTGCCAGCGGGCCGTTACAAAGTAACTCCTACGAGCAGTACTTC.

The chain uses TRBV19 and TRBJ2-7, with D tentatively TRBD2 (6 bases). Trimming shortened V by 5 bases and J by 0 bases, and 11 bases separated the two germline ends. This CDR3 region has 14 residues. Germline-derived CDR1 and CDR2 are LNHDA and SQIVND (reference sequence). The CDR3 region has the DNA TGTGCCAGTAGTCGCCGGGACTCCTCCTACGAGCAGTACTTC. It codes for CASSRRDSSYEQYF.

V gene TRBV5-4 combines with J gene TRBJ2-1, with 14 bases that match TRBD2. The ends lost 5 bases at V and 9 bases at J; junction bases unmatched: 13. Germline V lookup: CDR1 SGHNT, CDR2 YYREEE (reference sequence). The CDR3 covers 17 residues. For the CDR3, the DNA is TGTGCCAGCAGGCCCGAGGACGGGACTAGCGGGAGAGTTGAGCAGTTCTTC. It yields the protein CASRPEDGTSGRVEQFF.

This clone showed up just a few times. V and J are TRBV5-1 and TRBJ2-3; 8 bases map to TRBD1. This CDR3 has 14 amino acids. Losses at the gene ends were 4 bases for V and 5 bases for J; bases not matched to a gene: 6. Germline values: CDR1 SGHRS, CDR2 YFSETQ. This CDR3 is CASSGGQAGDTQYF. For the CDR3, the DNA is TGCGCCAGCAGCGGGGGACAGGCAGGAGATACGCAGTATTTT.

This rearrangement joins TRBV6-1 to TRBJ1-6; TRBD1 matches 7 bases. The junction had 4 bases not matched to a gene; V was cut back by 2 bases and J by 6 bases. The CDR3 is made up of 15 amino acids. Germline V gene data show CDR1 as MNHNS and CDR2 as SASEGT. CDR3 nucleotide sequence: TGTGCCAGCAGTGAATTTGGGACAGCTAATTCACCCCTCCACTTT. Its protein is CASSEFGTANSPLHF.

This chain links TRBV10-3 with TRBJ2-7; D may be TRBD2 (6 bases). In germline, CDR1 is ENHRY, CDR2 SYGVKD. Between the trimmed V and J ends, which lost 2 bases and 1 base, there was a span of 6 bases. The length of the CDR3 is 13 residues. CDR3 sequence: CAISEGGSYEQYF. The CDR3, as DNA: TGTGCCATCAGTGAGGGGGGGTCCTACGAGCAGTACTTC.

This chain links TRBV29-1 with TRBJ2-1; maybe TRBD1 (5 bases). The CDR3 has 13 residues. The germline CDR1 and CDR2 sequences are SQVTM and ANQGSEA. Trimming shortened V by 5 bases and J by 0 bases, and 8 bases separated the two germline ends. CDR3 loop: CSVTGSSYNEQFF. The CDR3 region has the DNA TGCAGCGTTACAGGCAGCTCCTACAATGAGCAGTTCTTC.

This chain uses TRBV6-6 with TRBJ2-3; maybe TRBD2 (5 bases). The CDR3 is 12 residues long. The V gene lost 2 bases and the J gene lost 5 bases, with 5 bases spanning the gap. Germline V gives CDR1 MNHNY, CDR2 SVGAGI (reference sequence). The CDR3 is CASSYRGDTQYF. In DNA, the CDR3 is TGTGCCAGCAGTTACCGGGGAGATACGCAGTATTTT.

J is TRBJ2-2 and V is TRBV5-1; TRBD2 matches at 11 bases. V gave up 2 bases and J gave up 4 bases; unmatched junction bases: 4. Germline assignment: CDR1 SGHRS and CDR2 YFSETQ. The CDR3 has 16 residues. The CDR3 loop reads CASSLLAGASTGELFF. CDR3 in DNA: TGCGCCAGCAGCTTACTAGCGGGGGCCTCCACCGGGGAGCTGTTTTTT.

V is TRBV19 and J is TRBJ1-5; D might be TRBD1 (5 bases). This CDR3 has 13 amino acids. Germline assignment: CDR1 LNHDA and CDR2 SQIVND (reference sequence). With 5 bases removed from V and 7 bases from J, the gap between germline ends came to 12 bases. CDR3 residues: CASSAYRMQPQHF. CDR3 nucleotides: TGTGCCAGTAGTGCCTACAGGATGCAGCCCCAGCATTTT. The full variable domain, with the rest looked up from reference TRBV19 and TRBJ1-5, is DGGITQSPKYLFRKEGQNVTLSCEQNLNHDAMYWYRQDPGQGLRLIYYSQIVNDFQKGDIAEGYSVSREKKESFPLTVTSAQKNPTAFYLCASSAYRMQPQHFGDGTRLSIL.

This clone was picked up one time. The chain carries TRBV19 and TRBJ1-4, with 8 bases fitting TRBD1. Trimming removed 4 bases from V and 8 bases from J; junction bases left unmatched: 3. There are 13 residues in the CDR3. Germline loops: CDR1 LNHDA, CDR2 SQIVND (reference sequence). For the CDR3, the DNA is TGTGCCAGTAGTAGGACAGGGATCGAAAAACTGTTTTTT. It specifies CASSRTGIEKLFF. Filled out from reference TRBV19 and TRBJ1-4, the complete variable domain reads DGGITQSPKYLFRKEGQNVTLSCEQNLNHDAMYWYRQDPGQGLRLIYYSQIVNDFQKGDIAEGYSVSREKKESFPLTVTSAQKNPTAFYLCASSRTGIEKLFFGSGTQLSVL.

This clone was found once. The rearrangement joins TRBV11-3 to TRBJ2-2; D remains ambiguous. Germline CDR1 and CDR2: SGHNT and YENEEA. V gave up 4 bases and J gave up 6 bases, with 9 bases separating them. This CDR3 comprises 13 residues. The CDR3 spells CASSSARAGELFF. The CDR3, as DNA: TGTGCCAGCAGCTCCGCTCGGGCCGGGGAGCTGTTTTTT.

V gene TRBV5-1 combines with J gene TRBJ2-5; D might be TRBD2 (6 bases). The V gene's germline CDR1 is SGHRS and CDR2 YFSETQ. CDR3 length: 14 amino acids. V lost 0 bases and J 5 bases, leaving 11 bases between the germline ends. CDR3 in amino acids: CASSLEGAGETQYF. DNA for the CDR3: TGCGCCAGCAGCTTGGAAGGGGCGGGGGAGACCCAGTACTTC.

CDR3 region: CASTLRQGFDTEAFF. DNA for the CDR3: TGTGCCAGCACCCTCCGACAGGGTTTCGACACTGAAGCTTTCTTT. This sequence joins TRBV7-8 and TRBJ1-1; 7 bases map to TRBD1. Germline V gene data show CDR1 as SGHVS and CDR2 as FQNEAQ. With 7 bases clipped from V and 3 bases from J, the junction kept 11 bases outside the gene matches. This CDR3 region has 15 residues.

A few counts support this clone. The sample carries other DNA sequences with the same CDR3. J is TRBJ1-1 and V is TRBV4-2; tentative D call: TRBD1 (6 bases). Trimming removed 0 bases at V and 5 bases at J, with 10 bases between. CDR3 length: 14 residues. CDR1 is LGHNA and CDR2 is YNFKEQ in the germline V gene. CDR3 nucleotides: TGTGCCAGCAGCCAAGACAGGGGTGGGACTGAAGCTTTCTTT. Translating it yields CASSQDRGGTEAFF.

This clone has only a few counts. The CDR3 DNA follows: TGCGCCAGCAGCCAAGATGGGACAGGGGGCATCGCTTTCTTT. It translates to CASSQDGTGGIAFF. J is TRBJ1-1 and V is TRBV4-1, with 12 bases fitting TRBD1. The V gene's germline CDR1 is MGHRA and CDR2 YSYEKL. The V and J ends lost 0 bases and 11 bases, in that order; junction bases with no gene match: 4. The CDR3 sequence is 14 residues long.